This entry is about one TCR beta chain. Its antigen is still unknown. These data originate in a study of monozygotic twins with inflammatory bowel disease. The study's findings and limits: T cell subtypes were not distinguishable in this analysis. Similarity of repertoires did not differ between concordant and discordant twins, possibly from limited power. Healthy twins showed more clonotype sharing with others than IBD patients, especially patients with disease activity.

TCRdb re-analyzed the 5' RACE reads; it lists each CDR3 protein once, without DNA. This sample lists approximately 140,000 distinct CDR3 sequences; its ten largest clones have 2.4%. The CDR3 is made up of 17 amino acids. The germline CDR1 and CDR2 sequences are LGHNA and YSLEER. The specimen sequenced was blood. This sequence joins TRBV4-3 and TRBJ2-2; the D gene TCRdb calls, TRBD2, cannot be checked with no DNA. The origin of this receptor is a human donor with ulcerative colitis or Crohn's disease, or a healthy co-twin of an affected twin (not recorded which). This CDR3 is CASSQGGDAANTGELFF.